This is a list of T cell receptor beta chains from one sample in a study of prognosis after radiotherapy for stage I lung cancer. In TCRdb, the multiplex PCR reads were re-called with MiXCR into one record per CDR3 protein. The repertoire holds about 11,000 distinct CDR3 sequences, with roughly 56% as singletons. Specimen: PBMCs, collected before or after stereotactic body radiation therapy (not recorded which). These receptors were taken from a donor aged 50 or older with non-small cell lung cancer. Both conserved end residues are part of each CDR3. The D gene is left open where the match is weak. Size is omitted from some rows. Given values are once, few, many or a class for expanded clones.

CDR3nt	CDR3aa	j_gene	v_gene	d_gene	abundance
TGTGCCAGCAGGGAAGCGGGCCTCTCCTACGAGCAGTACTTC	CASREAGLSYEQYF	TRBJ2-7	TRBV6-1	-	-
TGTGCCAGTAGTACTACGGGACGAAATAGCAATCAGCCCCAGCATTTT	CASSTTGRNSNQPQHF	TRBJ1-5	TRBV19	-	medium-sized
TGCAGCGTTGTAGGGCTCACTGAAGCTTTCTTT	CSVVGLTEAFF	TRBJ1-1	TRBV29-1	-	many
TGTGCCACCAGTGATCCGCTCGACAGGGGATTAACCGGGGAGCTGTTTTTT	CATSDPLDRGLTGELFF	TRBJ2-2	TRBV24-1	TRBD1	medium-sized
TGCAGTGCTGCCGAAGGTAGCGGGGGGAAAAACATTCAGTACTTC	CSAAEGSGGKNIQYF	TRBJ2-4	TRBV20-1	TRBD2	many
TGTGCCAGCAGGAGCTCAGGGACTAGCGGGACCCTAGATCTGTTCGCGCAGGACGAGCAGTACTTC	CASRSSGTSGTLDLFAQDEQYF	TRBJ2-7	TRBV2	TRBD2	once
TGCAGTGCTGTTACAGGGGGCCGGTGCTGCACCTTC	CSAVTGGRCCTF	TRBJ1-2	TRBV20-1	TRBD1	-
TGTGCCACCCAAAGCGTGGGGTACGAGACCCAGTACTTC	CATQSVGYETQYF	TRBJ2-5	TRBV24-1	-	medium-sized
TGTGCCAGCAGCTTAGTCGGGACTAGCGGGATATTTGAGCAGTTCTTC	CASSLVGTSGIFEQFF	TRBJ2-1	TRBV11-2	TRBD2	few
TGTGCCACCAGTGATGGGACACCGGGCTATGGCTACACCTTC	CATSDGTPGYGYTF	TRBJ1-2	TRBV24-1	-	-
TGCAGTGCTAGGGAAAGCGGGAGGGAGACCCAGTACTTC	CSARESGRETQYF	TRBJ2-5	TRBV20-1	TRBD2	many
TGTGCCACCAGCAGAGAAGGGACAGGGATTAGCAATCAGCCCCAGCATTTT	CATSREGTGISNQPQHF	TRBJ1-5	TRBV15	TRBD1	medium-sized
TGTGCCAGCAGAGGGACAGGGGGGCACGAGCAGTACTTC	CASRGTGGHEQYF	TRBJ2-7	TRBV6-2/TRBV6-3	TRBD1	-
TGTGCCAGCAGTTTATATCATACCGGGGAGCTGTTTTTT	CASSLYHTGELFF	TRBJ2-2	TRBV28	-	-
TGTGCCAGCAGTGGACAGCCCAATCAGCCCCAGCATTTT	CASSGQPNQPQHF	TRBJ1-5	TRBV2	-	-
TGTGCCAGCAGTTTAGGGATATCGAGCGGGAGGGACTACAATGAGCAGTTCTTC	CASSLGISSGRDYNEQFF	TRBJ2-1	TRBV28	TRBD2	medium-sized
TGTGCCAGTAGTTTAACAGGGGGCCGCACTGGAAACACCATATATTTT	CASSLTGGRTGNTIYF	TRBJ1-3	TRBV19	TRBD1	medium-sized
TGTGCCAGCAGACTACAGGGTAACACTGAAGCTTTCTTT	CASRLQGNTEAFF	TRBJ1-1	TRBV11-1	-	medium-sized
TGTGCCATCATGAAGGGGGGCGGTGATACGCAGTATTTT	CAIMKGGGDTQYF	TRBJ2-3	TRBV10-3	-	-
TGCAGTGCTAGAGATGCGGAGGGAACTAATGAAAAACTGTTTTTT	CSARDAEGTNEKLFF	TRBJ1-4	TRBV20-1	-	-
TGCGCCAGCAGCTTACGACAGGGAGGAGAGACCCAGTACTTC	CASSLRQGGETQYF	TRBJ2-5	TRBV5-1	-	medium-sized
TGTGCCAGCAGTTACTCGTCCCACAGGTACTCCTACAATGAGCAGTTCTTC	CASSYSSHRYSYNEQFF	TRBJ2-1	TRBV6-5	-	-
TGTGCCAGCAGCGAGAGGGTACCGACCCCGGTGGCCCAGAACTCACCCCTCCACTTT	CASSERVPTPVAQNSPLHF	TRBJ1-6	TRBV6-2/TRBV6-3	-	-
TGTGCCTGGAGTCCCCTCGGGACTAGCGTTACCGGGGAGCTGTTTTTT	CAWSPLGTSVTGELFF	TRBJ2-2	TRBV30	TRBD2	once
TGTGCCAGCAGCCCCCTCGGGATAGCGGGATTGTCCGGGGAGCTGTTTTTT	CASSPLGIAGLSGELFF	TRBJ2-2	TRBV28	TRBD2	-
TGTGCCAGCAGTTTCAGGGGGCTGTGGACTGAAGCTTTCTTT	CASSFRGLWTEAFF	TRBJ1-1	TRBV6-5	TRBD1	medium-sized
TGTGCCAGCTCACCCTCAGGGGGCACCGCCTACGAGCAGTACTTC	CASSPSGGTAYEQYF	TRBJ2-7	TRBV18	TRBD1	-
TGCAGTGCAACCGTGGCAGATTACAATGAGCAGTTCTTC	CSATVADYNEQFF	TRBJ2-1	TRBV20-1	-	-
TGTGCCAGCGGGACTGGAGACTACAATGAGCAGTTCTTC	CASGTGDYNEQFF	TRBJ2-1	TRBV27	-	-
TGTGCCACCAGCAGAGACCCCGGTAGCAATCAGCCCCAGCATTTT	CATSRDPGSNQPQHF	TRBJ1-5	TRBV15	-	medium-sized
TGTGCCAGCATCCGACAGGGTGCAGGAGGCAATCAGCCCCAGCATTTT	CASIRQGAGGNQPQHF	TRBJ1-5	TRBV27	TRBD1	-
TGTGCCAGCGCTCTAGGCGGGAGTCCCCACGAGCAGTACTTC	CASALGGSPHEQYF	TRBJ2-7	TRBV6-5	TRBD2	medium-sized
TGCAGTGCTAGAGTCACTCTCCGAGGACAGGGGTTTTACGAGCAGTACTTC	CSARVTLRGQGFYEQYF	TRBJ2-7	TRBV20-1	TRBD1	medium-sized
TGTGCCAGCAGCTTAGGAGGGACAGGGGTCTACGAGCAGTACTTC	CASSLGGTGVYEQYF	TRBJ2-7	TRBV7-9	TRBD1	-
TGTGCCAGCAGCTCCCAGACATGGAACACTCCCGAGCAGTACTTC	CASSSQTWNTPEQYF	TRBJ2-7	TRBV11-2	-	-
TGCAGTGCTAGAGATGGAGCAAGAGGGTCCAATTCACCCCTCCACTTT	CSARDGARGSNSPLHF	TRBJ1-6	TRBV20-1	-	large
TGTGCCAGCAGAAACAATCAGCCCCAGCATTTT	CASRNNQPQHF	TRBJ1-5	TRBV28	-	medium-sized
TGTGCCAGCAGTTTGACTAGCGGTAACACCGGGGAGCTGTTTTTT	CASSLTSGNTGELFF	TRBJ2-2	TRBV7-9	TRBD2	-
TGTGCCAGCAGTATCGGACGGACGGGCCCCTCCAATCAGCCCCAGCATTTT	CASSIGRTGPSNQPQHF	TRBJ1-5	TRBV6-4	-	medium-sized